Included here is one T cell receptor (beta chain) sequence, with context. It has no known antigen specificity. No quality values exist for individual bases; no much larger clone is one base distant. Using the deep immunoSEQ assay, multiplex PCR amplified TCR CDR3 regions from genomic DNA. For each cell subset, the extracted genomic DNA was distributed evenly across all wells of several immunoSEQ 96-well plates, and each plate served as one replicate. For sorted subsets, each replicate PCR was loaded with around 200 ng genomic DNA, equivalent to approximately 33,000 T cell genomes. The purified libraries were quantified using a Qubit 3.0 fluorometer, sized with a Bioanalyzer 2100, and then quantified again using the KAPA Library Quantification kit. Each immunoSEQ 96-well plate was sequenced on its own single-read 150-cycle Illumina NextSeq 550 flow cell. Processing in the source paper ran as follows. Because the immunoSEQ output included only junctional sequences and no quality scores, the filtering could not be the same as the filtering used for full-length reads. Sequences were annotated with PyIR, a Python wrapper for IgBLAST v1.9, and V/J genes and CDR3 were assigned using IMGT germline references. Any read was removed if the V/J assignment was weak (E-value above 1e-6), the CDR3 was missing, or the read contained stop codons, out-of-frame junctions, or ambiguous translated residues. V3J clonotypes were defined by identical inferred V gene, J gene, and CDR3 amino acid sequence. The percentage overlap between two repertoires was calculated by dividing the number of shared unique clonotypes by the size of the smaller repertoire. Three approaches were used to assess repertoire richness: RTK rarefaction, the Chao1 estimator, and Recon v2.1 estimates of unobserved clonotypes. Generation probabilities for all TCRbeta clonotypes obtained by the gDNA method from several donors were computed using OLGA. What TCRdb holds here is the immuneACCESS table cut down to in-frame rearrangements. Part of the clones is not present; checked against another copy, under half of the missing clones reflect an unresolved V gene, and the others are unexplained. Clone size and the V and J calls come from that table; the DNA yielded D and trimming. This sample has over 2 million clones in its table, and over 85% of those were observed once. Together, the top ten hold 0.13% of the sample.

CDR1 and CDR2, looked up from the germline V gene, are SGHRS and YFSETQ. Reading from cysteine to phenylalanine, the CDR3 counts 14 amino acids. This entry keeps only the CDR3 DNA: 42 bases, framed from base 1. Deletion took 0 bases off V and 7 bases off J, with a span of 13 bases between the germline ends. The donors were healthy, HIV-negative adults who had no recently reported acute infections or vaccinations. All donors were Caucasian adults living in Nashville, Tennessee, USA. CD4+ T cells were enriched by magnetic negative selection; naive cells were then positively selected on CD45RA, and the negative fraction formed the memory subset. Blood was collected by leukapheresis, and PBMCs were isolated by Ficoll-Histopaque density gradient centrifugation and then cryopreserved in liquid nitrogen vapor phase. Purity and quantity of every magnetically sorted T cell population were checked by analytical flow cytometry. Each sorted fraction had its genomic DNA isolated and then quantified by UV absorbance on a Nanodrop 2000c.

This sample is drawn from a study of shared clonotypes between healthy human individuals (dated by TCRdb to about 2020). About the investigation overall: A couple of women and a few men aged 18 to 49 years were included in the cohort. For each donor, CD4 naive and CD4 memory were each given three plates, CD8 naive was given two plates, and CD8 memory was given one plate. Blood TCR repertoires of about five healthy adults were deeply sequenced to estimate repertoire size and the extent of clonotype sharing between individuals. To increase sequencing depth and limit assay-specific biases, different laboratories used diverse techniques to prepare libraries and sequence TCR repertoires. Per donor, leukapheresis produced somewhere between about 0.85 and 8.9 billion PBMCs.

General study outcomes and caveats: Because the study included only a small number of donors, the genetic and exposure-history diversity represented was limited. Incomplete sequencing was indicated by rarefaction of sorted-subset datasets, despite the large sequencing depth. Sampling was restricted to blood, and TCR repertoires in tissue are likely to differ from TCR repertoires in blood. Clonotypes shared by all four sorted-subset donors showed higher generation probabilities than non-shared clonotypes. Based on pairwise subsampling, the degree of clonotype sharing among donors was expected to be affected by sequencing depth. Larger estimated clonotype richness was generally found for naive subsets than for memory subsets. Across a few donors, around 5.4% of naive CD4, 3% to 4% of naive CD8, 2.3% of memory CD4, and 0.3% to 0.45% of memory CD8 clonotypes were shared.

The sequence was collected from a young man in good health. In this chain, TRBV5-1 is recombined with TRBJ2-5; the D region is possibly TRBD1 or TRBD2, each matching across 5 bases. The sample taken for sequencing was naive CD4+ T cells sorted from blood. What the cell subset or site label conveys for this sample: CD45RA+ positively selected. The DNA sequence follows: TGCGCCAGCAGCTTGGAGGCCCCTGGGGGGACCCAGTACTTC. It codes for CASSLEAPGGTQYF.